One and the same sample provided the 27 T cell receptor beta chains below, sequenced in a study of cytomegalovirus exposure and HLA in healthy donors. A multiplex PCR was run with 60 Vbeta primers and 13 Jbeta primers. TCRdb's copy holds only in-frame clones and misses some; the assay was immunoSEQ multiplex PCR. Of roughly 180,000 clones in the sample, approximately 84% were seen once. The sample consisted of PBMCs. These receptors all stem from a young man in good health and CMV-seronegative.

The CDR3 is CASSEWGRGASEQYF. CDR3 DNA: TGTGCCAGCAGTGAATGGGGCAGGGGAGCGTCCGAGCAGTACTTC. This chain joins TRBV6-1 and TRBJ2-7, with D possibly TRBD1 on 6 matching bases. CDR3 length equals 15 residues. V lost 2 bases, J lost 6 bases, and 17 bases lay in between. Germline lookup yields CDR1 MNHNS and CDR2 SASEGT.

In its sample, this clone was seen once. The rearrangement uses TRBV29-1 and TRBJ1-2; D uncertain. The CDR3 length is 11 residues. V gave up 4 bases and J gave up 7 bases, with 10 bases separating them. Germline CDR1 reads SQVTM; CDR2 reads ANQGSEA. CDR3 coding DNA: TGCAGCGTTGTTGTGGGCATTGGCTACACCTTC. Its translation: CSVVVGIGYTF.

This clone was picked up one time. The J gene is TRBJ2-1, the V gene TRBV28, with 11 bases matching TRBD2. Germline CDR1 and CDR2: MDHEN and SYDVKM. The CDR3 loop spans 14 amino acids. The V segment lost 5 bases and the J segment 8 bases; nucleotides outside the gene matches: 5. The CDR3, as DNA: TGTGCCAGCAGTATAGCGGGAGGGTTGGATGAGCAGTTCTTC. This codes for CASSIAGGLDEQFF.

This chain connects TRBV5-4 to TRBJ1-6; TRBD1 agrees at 7 bases. Trimming removed 2 bases from V and 9 bases from J; junction bases left unmatched: 5. Germline CDR1 and CDR2: SGHNT and YYREEE (reference sequence). The CDR3 covers 14 residues. The CDR3, as DNA: TGTGCCAGCAGCTTCGGGACAGTAGGTTCACCCCTCCACTTT. It specifies CASSFGTVGSPLHF. The full variable domain, rest sourced from reference TRBV5-4 and TRBJ1-6, is ETGVTQSPTHLIKTRGQQVTLRCSSQSGHNTVSWYQQALGQGPQFIFQYYREEENGRGNFPPRFSGLQFPNYSSELNVNALELDDSALYLCASSFGTVGSPLHFGNGTRLTVT.

The J gene is TRBJ2-1, the V gene TRBV28; 9 nucleotides align to TRBD1. V shed 3 bases, J shed 4 bases, and the junction held 16 bases outside the gene matches. CDR1 and CDR2 from the germline V gene are MDHEN and SYDVKM. The CDR3 covers 19 residues. The CDR3 spells CASSFGSNRGLLSYNEQFF. DNA for the CDR3: TGTGCCAGCAGTTTCGGGTCGAACAGGGGGCTTTTGTCGTACAATGAGCAGTTCTTC.

This chain uses TRBV7-3 with TRBJ2-5, with D unclear. Germline lookup yields CDR1 SGHTA and CDR2 FQGTGA. This CDR3 spans 13 amino acids. Deletions cut 4 bases from V and 0 bases from J, with 6 bases between. CDR3 DNA: TGTGCCAGCAGCTCTGAGTACCAAGAGACCCAGTACTTC. It specifies CASSSEYQETQYF.

The rearrangement links TRBV7-8 to TRBJ2-2, with D hard to call. This CDR3 spans 15 amino acids. In germline, CDR1 is SGHVS, CDR2 FQNEAQ. V lost 5 bases to trimming and J lost 2 bases, with 12 bases between them. The chain's CDR3 is CASSIITANTGELFF. The DNA of the CDR3 is TGTGCCAGCAGCATTATAACAGCAAACACCGGGGAGCTGTTTTTT.

The V call is TRBV28, the J call TRBJ2-5, with 9 bases that match TRBD2. From germline, CDR1 is MDHEN and CDR2 SYDVKM. This CDR3 contains 17 residues. The junction had 13 bases not matched to a gene; V was cut back by 2 bases and J by 6 bases. CDR3: CASSLRLAGPRPQTQYF. Here the CDR3 DNA reads TGTGCCAGCAGTTTACGGCTAGCGGGGCCCCGGCCCCAGACCCAGTACTTC.

The chain recombines TRBV11-2 with TRBJ2-1; D is uncertain. The CDR3 runs 12 residues. V shed 1 base and J shed 9 bases, with 7 bases lying between them. Germline CDR1 reads SGHAT; CDR2 reads FQNNGV. CDR3 sequence: CASSLVGREQFF. CDR3 coding DNA: TGTGCCAGCAGCTTAGTGGGCCGTGAGCAGTTCTTC.

In DNA, the CDR3 is TGTGCCAGCAGCGTAGCTGGGCGATTCGGCACAGATACGCAGTATTTT. Residues: CASSVAGRFGTDTQYF. The V call is TRBV9, the J call TRBJ2-3; D not resolved. CDR3 length equals 16 residues. Trimming left V 0 bases short and J 1 base short, with 12 bases between. The germline V gene encodes CDR1 SGDLS and CDR2 YYNGEE.

This clone was seen only a few times. The chain couples TRBV6-5 to TRBJ1-5; D gene unclear. Deletions cut 0 bases from V and 2 bases from J, with 8 bases between. CDR1 is MNHEY, CDR2 SVGAGI, per germline. This CDR3 spans 15 amino acids. The CDR3 loop reads CASSYSVSGNQPQHF. The CDR3 DNA is TGTGCCAGCAGTTACTCAGTGTCGGGCAATCAGCCCCAGCATTTT.

The chain is built from TRBV2 and TRBJ1-6; TRBD1 aligns across 7 bases. This CDR3 is 18 amino acids long. Germline V gene sequence: CDR1 SNHLY, CDR2 FYNNEI. V lost 7 bases and J lost 8; bases outside the gene matches: 20. The CDR3 sequence: CASNGPSTSTGPDSPLHF. As DNA, the CDR3 is TGTGCCAGCAACGGACCCTCTACCTCGACAGGGCCGGATTCACCCCTCCACTTT.

The CDR3 nucleotides read TGCAGCGTTGAGACCCCAGGACAGGGGGGCTACGAGCAGTACTTC. This translates into CSVETPGQGGYEQYF. J is TRBJ2-7 and V is TRBV29-1; TRBD1 agrees at 10 bases. Germline V gene sequence: CDR1 SQVTM, CDR2 ANQGSEA. Germline trimming cut 3 bases from V and 3 bases from J; bases unmatched to any gene: 8. The CDR3 is 15 residues long.

The chain uses TRBV28 and TRBJ2-1, with 7 bases fitting TRBD2. This CDR3 comprises 16 residues. V shed 3 bases, J shed 0 bases, and the junction held 5 bases outside the gene matches. The germline V gene encodes CDR1 MDHEN and CDR2 SYDVKM. In nucleotides, the CDR3 is TGTGCCAGCAGTTTTTCAGCGGGAATCTCCTACAATGAGCAGTTCTTC. Translating it yields CASSFSAGISYNEQFF.

The chain joins TRBV6-5 to TRBJ1-2; 7 nucleotides agree with TRBD1. This CDR3 comprises 15 residues. The junction had 6 bases not matched to a gene; V was cut back by 5 bases and J by 0 bases. Germline CDR1 MNHEY, CDR2 SVGAGI. This CDR3 is CASSLRGTANYGYTF. CDR3 sequence (DNA): TGTGCCAGCAGTCTCAGGGGGACCGCTAACTATGGCTACACCTTC.

CDR3 bases: TGTGCCAGCAGCCGACCCCCCAGCGGCACCTACGAGCAGTACTTC. It translates to CASSRPPSGTYEQYF. The chain links TRBV11-3 to TRBJ2-7, with D maybe TRBD2 (5 bases). The CDR3 covers 15 residues. With 5 bases removed from V and 2 bases from J, the gap between germline ends came to 16 bases. Germline V gene sequence: CDR1 SGHNT, CDR2 YENEEA. The full variable domain, in which reference TRBV11-3 and TRBJ2-7 provide the parts outside the CDR3, is EAGVVQSPRYKIIEKKQPVAFWCNPISGHNTLYWYLQNLGQGPELLIRYENEEAVDDSQLPKDRFSAERLKGVDSTLKIQPAELGDSAVYLCASSRPPSGTYEQYFGPGTRLTVT.

This rearrangement joins TRBV5-3 to TRBJ1-6; possible D gene TRBD1, 6 bases. TRBV5-3 is noted as an ORF with a role that remains uncertain. CDR3 length equals 18 residues. The V and J ends lost 3 bases and 6 bases respectively, with 22 bases between them. CDR3: CARSSKLRDIGCNSPLHF. As DNA, the CDR3 is TGTGCCAGAAGCTCTAAACTCCGGGACATCGGGTGTAATTCACCCCTCCACTTT.

The gene calls are TRBV7-9 and TRBJ2-2; D may be TRBD2 (5 bases). Per the germline V gene, CDR1 is SEHNR and CDR2 is FQNEAQ (reference sequence). The CDR3 has 14 residues. The V end lost 10 bases, the J end lost 1 base, and 13 bases lay between the germline ends. CDR3 in amino acids: CATLLGRNTGELFF. The CDR3 DNA reads as TGTGCCACCCTTTTGGGGAGGAACACCGGGGAGCTGTTTTTT.

This rearrangement joins TRBV6-5 to TRBJ2-7; TRBD2 matches 7 bases. The CDR3 spans 16 residues. With 0 bases clipped from V and 5 bases from J, the junction kept 10 bases outside the gene matches. Germline-derived CDR1 and CDR2 are MNHEY and SVGAGI. The CDR3 sequence: CASSYSNTGLRNEQYF. In DNA form, the CDR3 reads TGTGCCAGCAGTTACTCGAATACGGGACTAAGGAACGAGCAGTACTTC.

There are a few counts of this clone. Other DNA sequences of this sample code for an identical CDR3. This chain joins TRBV6-5 and TRBJ1-2; no clear D gene. The germline gives CDR1 MNHEY, CDR2 SVGAGI. Trimming left V 8 bases short and J 7 bases short, with 20 bases between. The CDR3 is made up of 14 amino acids. The CDR3 coding sequence is TGTGCCAGCTACCCCGAGGGCACCCTCGGTGGCTACACCTTC. This encodes CASYPEGTLGGYTF.

The J gene is TRBJ2-2, the V gene TRBV12-5; 15 bases align to TRBD2. Trimming cost V 4 bases and J 5 bases; bases outside gene matches: 5. The CDR3 totals 17 residues. Germline V gene sequence: CDR1 LGHNT, CDR2 FRNRAP. Here the CDR3 reads CASGSWTSGRETGELFF. The CDR3, as DNA: TGTGCTAGTGGTTCCTGGACTAGCGGGAGGGAGACCGGGGAGCTGTTTTTT.

The V gene is TRBV27, the J gene TRBJ1-1, with D maybe TRBD1 (5 bases). The CDR3 runs to 12 residues. Germline CDR1 reads MNHEY; CDR2 reads SMNVEV (reference sequence). V was pared by 3 bases and J by 4 bases, with 6 bases between. The CDR3 reads CASSFRGTEAFF. CDR3 nucleotide sequence: TGTGCCAGCAGTTTTAGGGGCACTGAAGCTTTCTTT.

This clone has just one count. The CDR3 nucleotides are TGTGCCAGCAGCTTTAGAATCCTAGCGGAACCGCTTGAGCAGTTCTTC. It translates to CASSFRILAEPLEQFF. The V gene is TRBV11-2, the J gene TRBJ2-1; 7 bases match TRBD2. The CDR3 has 16 residues. V trimming: 3 bases; J trimming: 9 bases; junction bases outside the gene matches: 14. Germline V gene lookup returns CDR1 SGHAT and CDR2 FQNNGV.

The rearrangement links TRBV5-6 to TRBJ2-7, with D uncertain. CDR3 size: 12 residues. Germline CDR1 reads SGHDT; CDR2 reads YYEEEE. V was pared by 1 base and J by 2 bases, with 4 bases between. The CDR3 DNA sequence: TGTGCCAGCAGCTTGTCCACCTACGAGCAGTACTTC. Its protein is CASSLSTYEQYF.

The CDR3 coding sequence is TGCGCCAGCAGCTCGTCTGGCGGATCATACTATACTGAGCAGTTCTTC. It translates to CASSSSGGSYYTEQFF. V and J are TRBV5-1 and TRBJ2-1, with D unresolved. CDR1 and CDR2 (germline): SGHRS, YFSETQ. The ends were cut back, 3 bases at V and 9 bases at J, with 22 bases in the middle. CDR3 length: 16 residues. Full variable domain (missing parts from reference TRBV5-1 and TRBJ2-1): KAGVTQTPRYLIKTRGQQVTLSCSPISGHRSVSWYQQTPGQGLQFLFEYFSETQRNKGNFPGRFSGRQFSNSRSEMNVSTLELGDSALYLCASSSSGGSYYTEQFFGPGTRLTVL.

The J gene is TRBJ2-1, the V gene TRBV9; D not resolved. Germline lookup yields CDR1 SGDLS and CDR2 YYNGEE. The CDR3 contains 9 residues. Trimming cost V 5 bases and J 11 bases, with 5 bases left between them. CDR3 nucleotide sequence: TGTGCCAGCAGACTAAAGCAGTTCTTC. Its protein product is CASRLKQFF.

V and J are TRBV7-9 and TRBJ2-2, with 8 bases lining up with TRBD2. The germline CDR1 and CDR2 sequences are SEHNR and FQNEAQ (reference sequence). Losses at the gene ends were 1 base for V and 6 bases for J; bases not matched to a gene: 7. There are 16 residues in the CDR3. The CDR3 DNA reads TGTGCCAGCAGCTTAGGAAATAGCGGGGAGGCCGGGGAGCTGTTTTTT. Protein sequence: CASSLGNSGEAGELFF. Complete variable domain (other parts from reference TRBV7-9 and TRBJ2-2): DTGVSQNPRHKITKRGQNVTFRCDPISEHNRLYWYRQTLGQGPEFLTYFQNEAQLEKSRLLSDRFSAERPKGSFSTLEIQRTEQGDSAMYLCASSLGNSGEAGELFFGEGSRLTVL.